A single sample is the source of the 19 T cell receptor beta chains below, sequenced in a study of T cell responses to AZD1222 COVID-19 vaccine. Profiling relied on immunoSEQ multiplex PCR, and the TCRdb table lists in-frame clones only, not all of them. The sample carries 210,000 or so clones, approximately 94% recorded once. The sequenced sample was peripheral blood, obtained 28 days after the second dose of the MenACWY control vaccine. The origin of the receptors is an adult who received the MenACWY meningococcal vaccine as a control.

This chain connects TRBV10-3 to TRBJ2-1; D possibly corresponds to TRBD2 (5 bases). The CDR3 covers 15 residues. Per germline, CDR1 ENHRY and CDR2 SYGVKD. V lost 7 bases and J 6 bases, leaving 19 bases between the germline ends. CDR3 region: CAITTRPPRGNEQFF. The CDR3 DNA follows: TGTGCCATCACCACTAGGCCCCCCCGGGGCAATGAGCAGTTCTTC.

The chain couples TRBV5-4 to TRBJ2-7; D uncertain. Germline values: CDR1 SGHNT, CDR2 YYREEE (reference sequence). This CDR3 comprises 13 residues. With 4 bases removed from V and 5 bases from J, the gap between germline ends came to 13 bases. CDR3 sequence: CASSPSQVDEQYF. DNA for the CDR3: TGTGCCAGCAGCCCCTCTCAGGTGGACGAGCAGTACTTC.

The genes are TRBV7-2 and TRBJ2-2, with TRBD2 identical over 13 bases. V lost 5 bases, J lost 4 bases, and 7 bases stayed unmatched. Germline assignment: CDR1 SGHTA and CDR2 FQGNSA. The CDR3 is made up of 17 amino acids. The CDR3, as DNA: TGTGCCAGCAGCGCTGAACTAGCGGGAGGGCCCACCGGGGAGCTGTTTTTT. As protein: CASSAELAGGPTGELFF. Full variable domain (remainder filled in from reference TRBV7-2 and TRBJ2-2): GAGVSQSPSNKVTEKGKDVELRCDPISGHTALYWYRQSLGQGLEFLIYFQGNSAPDKSGLPSDRFSAERTGGSVSTLTIQRTQQEDSAVYLCASSAELAGGPTGELFFGEGSRLTVL.

The V gene is TRBV28, the J gene TRBJ2-7; no reliable D call. The CDR3 runs 14 residues. Trimming stripped 2 bases from V and 5 bases from J, with 13 bases between. Per the germline V gene, CDR1 is MDHEN and CDR2 is SYDVKM. CDR3 residues: CASSLATANDEQYF. In DNA, the CDR3 is TGTGCCAGCAGTTTAGCTACCGCGAACGACGAGCAGTACTTC.

The gene calls are TRBV3-1 (or the pseudogene TRBV3-2) and TRBJ2-7; 14 bases align to TRBD2. CDR1 is LGHDT, CDR2 YNNKEL, per germline (reference sequence). Trimming took 0 bases from V and 2 from J; bases not matched to a gene: 9. The CDR3 covers 19 residues. Here the CDR3 reads CASSQDPRLAGGSAYEQYF. CDR3 DNA sequence: TGTGCCAGCAGCCAAGATCCCAGACTAGCGGGAGGGTCCGCCTACGAGCAGTACTTC.

This clone was seen a single time. This chain uses TRBV4-3 with TRBJ2-7; 8 positions match TRBD2. The V segment lost 0 bases and the J segment 4 bases; nucleotides outside the gene matches: 5. The CDR3 length is 15 residues. Germline assignment: CDR1 LGHNA and CDR2 YSLEER. This CDR3 is CASSQDRGGGYEQYF. The CDR3 DNA sequence: TGCGCCAGCAGCCAAGATCGGGGGGGCGGGTACGAGCAGTACTTC.

The V call is TRBV7-9, the J call TRBJ2-4; D possibly corresponds to TRBD1 (6 bases). The CDR3 loop spans 14 amino acids. The V end was cut by 5 bases, the J end by 7 bases, with 15 bases between. Germline V lookup: CDR1 SEHNR, CDR2 FQNEAQ (reference sequence). CDR3 nucleotide sequence: TGTGCCAGCAGCAACGGACAGCTGGGGAACATTCAGTACTTC. Translation: CASSNGQLGNIQYF.

This sequence joins TRBV6-4 and TRBJ1-1, with 9 positions matching TRBD1. Germline CDR1 MRHNA, CDR2 SNTAGT. The CDR3 spans 14 residues. V lost 8 bases and J lost 1; bases outside the gene matches: 5. The CDR3, as DNA: TGTGCCAGCCGGACAGGGGCGGGGAACACTGAAGCTTTCTTT. Its translation: CASRTGAGNTEAFF.

The rearrangement links TRBV28 to TRBJ1-2; 9 bases agree with TRBD1. The J segment lost 3 bases and the V segment lost 5 bases, leaving 4 bases of the junction unmatched. The CDR3 contains 14 residues. Germline assignment: CDR1 MDHEN and CDR2 SYDVKM. The CDR3 reads CASSDRGEDYGYTF. CDR3 sequence (DNA): TGTGCCAGCAGTGACAGGGGGGAGGACTATGGCTACACCTTC.

V gene TRBV13 combines with J gene TRBJ2-7; D is possibly TRBD1 (6 bases). The CDR3 contains 16 residues. Trimming stripped 0 bases from V and 2 bases from J, with 14 bases between. Germline V gene data show CDR1 as PRHDT and CDR2 as FYEKMQ (reference sequence). CDR3 residues: CASSLGTGDSPYEQYF. CDR3 DNA: TGTGCCAGCAGCTTAGGGACAGGCGACAGCCCCTACGAGCAGTACTTC.

CDR3 in amino acids: CASRALTEGMNTEAFF. The CDR3 DNA sequence: TGTGCCAGCAGGGCCCTAACAGAGGGGATGAACACTGAAGCTTTCTTT. The chain joins TRBV11-1 to TRBJ1-1; tentatively, D is TRBD1 (5 bases). Trimming took 6 bases from V and 0 from J, leaving 17 bases between them. Looked up from germline, CDR1 is SGHAT and CDR2 is FQDESV (reference sequence). The CDR3 has 16 amino acids.

V and J are TRBV27 and TRBJ1-6; D is unclear. CDR3 length equals 14 residues. Looked up from germline, CDR1 is MNHEY and CDR2 is SMNVEV (reference sequence). Trimming took off 3 bases at V and 7 bases at J, with 10 bases between the two ends. Here the CDR3 reads CASSFSSYNSPLHF. CDR3 sequence (DNA): TGTGCCAGCAGTTTTTCCAGCTACAATTCACCCCTCCACTTT.

The chain combines TRBV5-6 with TRBJ2-7; D ambiguous. Looked up from germline, CDR1 is SGHDT and CDR2 is YYEEEE. This CDR3 comprises 16 residues. The V end lost 0 bases, the J end lost 1 base, and 14 bases lay between the germline ends. For the CDR3, the DNA is TGTGCCAGCAGCTTGGTTCGGCTAACGCGATCCTACGAGCAGTACTTC. This encodes CASSLVRLTRSYEQYF.

The chain joins TRBV6-5 to TRBJ1-5; 10 bases are a match to TRBD1. In germline, CDR1 is MNHEY, CDR2 SVGAGI. The trim removed 6 bases at V and 6 bases at J, leaving 5 bases unmatched. The length of the CDR3 is 14 residues. The CDR3 is CASSLGQGIQPQHF. DNA of the CDR3: TGTGCCAGCAGCTTGGGACAGGGGATTCAGCCCCAGCATTTT.

This chain connects TRBV3-1 (or the pseudogene TRBV3-2) to TRBJ2-1; possibly TRBD1 for D (6 bases). The germline CDR1 and CDR2 sequences are LGHDT and YNNKEL (reference sequence). This CDR3 contains 12 residues. V shed 4 bases and J shed 6 bases, with 7 bases lying between them. The CDR3 sequence: CASSPQGNEQFF. CDR3 DNA sequence: TGTGCCAGCAGCCCACAGGGCAATGAGCAGTTCTTC.

The rearrangement links TRBV27 to TRBJ2-1; D ambiguous. The V gene lost 6 bases and the J gene lost 6 bases, with 9 bases spanning the gap. Germline values: CDR1 MNHEY, CDR2 SMNVEV (reference sequence). CDR3 length: 12 residues. CDR3 sequence (DNA): TGTGCCAGCAGGGCCGGATCCAATGAGCAGTTCTTC. Translation: CASRAGSNEQFF.

The V gene is TRBV19, the J gene TRBJ2-7; D gene uncertain. V was cut by 7 bases and J by 2 bases, with 12 bases left in between. The germline gives CDR1 LNHDA, CDR2 SQIVND (reference sequence). The CDR3 totals 13 residues. As DNA, the CDR3 is TGTGCCAGTACCAACCAGCTCCCCTACGAGCAGTACTTC. Amino acid sequence: CASTNQLPYEQYF.

The chain has TRBV5-1 and TRBJ2-1, with TRBD2 matching 13 bases. This CDR3 spans 23 amino acids. With V trimmed by 2 bases and J by 7 bases, 27 bases remained unmatched. Germline CDR1 is SGHRS and CDR2 is YFSETQ. The CDR3 sequence: CASSFYYSTRDTGLAGVSNEQFF. The CDR3 region has the DNA TGCGCCAGCAGCTTTTACTACTCCACTCGGGACACCGGACTAGCGGGAGTATCAAATGAGCAGTTCTTC.

Written as DNA, the CDR3 is TGCGCCAGCAGCCAAGACAGAAATCAGCCCCAGCATTTT. Translating it yields CASSQDRNQPQHF. This rearrangement joins TRBV4-3 to TRBJ1-5; no clear D gene. The CDR3 covers 13 residues. Germline CDR1 is LGHNA and CDR2 is YSLEER. Trimming left V 0 bases short and J 4 bases short, with 4 bases between.